Each of the 20 T cell receptor beta chains below was sequenced from the same sample in a study. TCRdb re-called the 5' RACE reads with MiXCR, one entry per CDR3 protein. The data hold about 54,000 distinct CDR3 sequences, with under 20% observed a single time. The sequenced sample was naive CD4+ T cells sorted from blood. Subset indicated: naive CD4+ T cells, CD4+CD45RA+CD25-. Source of these receptors: a female donor with breast cancer.

This clonotype has more than one count but fewer than ten. The CDR3 bases are TGCGCCAGCAGTCGCGCGGTGGGCGGAGACACCGGGGAGCTGTTTTTT. Encoded protein: CASSRAVGGDTGELFF. The rearrangement joins TRBV4-3 to TRBJ2-2; no reliable D call. Trimming left V 6 bases short and J 3 bases short, with 17 bases between. This CDR3 has 16 amino acids. CDR1 LGHNA and CDR2 YSLEER come from the germline V gene.

The DNA for the CDR3 is TGCGCCAGCAGCATCGGGCCCCGAAAAGAAGAGACCCAGTACTTC. Its protein product is CASSIGPRKEETQYF. This chain links TRBV5-1 with TRBJ2-5; D is uncertain. The V gene lost 4 bases and the J gene lost 3 bases, with 16 bases spanning the gap. Germline CDR1 is SGHRS and CDR2 is YFSETQ. This CDR3 is built from 15 residues.

This clonotype came up a few times. The rearrangement uses TRBV12-3 or TRBV12-4 and TRBJ2-3; 12 nucleotides agree with TRBD1. The CDR3 is made up of 15 amino acids. The trim removed 6 bases at V and 4 bases at J, leaving 5 bases unmatched. The DNA of the CDR3 is TGTGCCAGCAGCACCGGGACAGGGGGCTCAGATACGCAGTATTTT. The encoded protein is CASSTGTGGSDTQYF.

V gene TRBV5-1 combines with J gene TRBJ2-7; 7 positions match TRBD1. The CDR3 extends over 14 amino acids. CDR1 and CDR2 from the germline V gene are SGHRS and YFSETQ. Germline trimming cut 4 bases from V and 4 bases from J; bases unmatched to any gene: 8. This CDR3 reads CASSVRTGGYEQYF. CDR3 nucleotide sequence: TGCGCCAGCAGCGTTAGGACAGGCGGGTACGAGCAGTACTTC.

Concerning this clonotype itself: Since a much larger clone is just one base distant, this may be a read error. This chain links TRBV7-6 with TRBJ2-1; 13 nucleotides align to TRBD2. The length of the CDR3 is 16 residues. Germline V gene lookup returns CDR1 SGHVS and CDR2 FNYEAQ. J gave up 8 bases and V 5 bases, and 9 bases lay outside the gene matches. The CDR3 DNA follows: TGTGCCAGCAGCAAAAGACTAGCGGGAGGAGGGGATGAGCAGTTCTTC. Translation gives CASSKRLAGGGDEQFF.

The genes are TRBV5-1 and TRBJ2-5; D remains unclear. This CDR3 is built from 14 residues. The V gene's germline CDR1 is SGHRS and CDR2 YFSETQ. Trimming left V 0 bases short and J 0 bases short, with 6 bases between. CDR3 nucleotides: TGCGCCAGCAGCTTGGCCGCCTACCAAGAGACCCAGTACTTC. This gives the protein CASSLAAYQETQYF.

This rearrangement joins TRBV7-3 to TRBJ2-3; D gene ambiguous. The CDR3 loop spans 15 amino acids. Germline-derived CDR1 and CDR2 are SGHTA and FQGTGA. The V end lost 3 bases, the J end lost 0 bases, and 10 bases lay between the germline ends. The DNA of the CDR3 is TGTGCCAGCAGCTTTGACGAGAGAAGCACAGATACGCAGTATTTT. Protein product: CASSFDERSTDTQYF.

This sequence joins TRBV20-1 and TRBJ1-1; D remains ambiguous. V lost 1 base and J lost 4, with 13 bases in between. This CDR3 region has 14 residues. In germline, CDR1 is DFQATT, CDR2 SNEGSKA (reference sequence). CDR3 in DNA: TGCAGTGCTAGAGGCGCGGGGATCGGCACTGAAGCTTTCTTT. It codes for CSARGAGIGTEAFF.

This clonotype was seen repeatedly, ten times or more. V and J are TRBV4-3 and TRBJ1-2; D remains unclear. The CDR3 is 15 amino acids. CDR1 and CDR2 (germline): LGHNA, YSLEER. Trimming pared 1 base from V and 4 bases from J, leaving 13 bases between. Here the CDR3 DNA reads TGCGCCAGCAGCCAAGCCCGGGTACCTATCTATGGCTACACCTTC. It specifies CASSQARVPIYGYTF.

This clonotype was seen a handful of times. This chain joins TRBV12-3 or TRBV12-4 and TRBJ1-2; 8 bases are shared with TRBD1. The trim removed 3 bases at V and 8 bases at J, leaving 11 bases unmatched. The CDR3 runs 15 residues. CDR3 sequence reads: CASSFRQGSRKGYTF. In DNA form, the CDR3 reads TGTGCCAGCAGTTTCAGACAGGGGTCGAGGAAAGGCTACACCTTC.

A few counts support this clonotype. V usage is TRBV12-3 or TRBV12-4 and J usage is TRBJ1-5; 10 bases are shared with TRBD1. The V segment lost 1 base and the J segment 11 bases; nucleotides outside the gene matches: 5. The length of the CDR3 is 14 residues. CDR3 loop: CASSLGQGARAQHF. The CDR3 DNA follows: TGTGCCAGCAGTTTAGGACAGGGGGCGCGTGCCCAGCATTTT.

This clonotype was observed at least ten times. This chain connects TRBV20-1 to TRBJ2-3; D not resolved. Germline lookup yields CDR1 DFQATT and CDR2 SNEGSKA (reference sequence). This CDR3 has 11 amino acids. The V gene lost 1 base and the J gene lost 5 bases, with 4 bases spanning the gap. Here the CDR3 reads CSARGVDTQYF. In DNA, the CDR3 is TGCAGTGCTAGAGGAGTAGATACGCAGTATTTT.

In the case of this clonotype: At one of its ends the junction is not consistent with the germline gene, which may arise from a read error. This rearrangement joins TRBV6-2 or TRBV6-3 to TRBJ1-2; D is possibly TRBD1 (6 bases). The CDR3 consists of 13 residues. CDR1 is MNHEY and CDR2 is SVGEGT in the germline V gene. The CDR3: CASRFPPGDGCTF. CDR3 DNA sequence: TGTGCCAGCAGATTTCCACCAGGGGATGGCTGCACCTTC.

As to this clonotype: A clone one base away is much larger, so this may be a read error. The rearrangement uses TRBV6-5 and TRBJ1-2, with a weak D call TRBD1 (5 bases). The CDR3 contains 17 residues. Germline CDR1 MNHEY, CDR2 SVGAGI. CDR3 in DNA: TGTGCCAGCAGTCACTCGGATAAGGGGCCAGCCTTCTATGGCTACACCTTC. Its translation is CASSHSDKGPAFYGYTF.

The chain couples TRBV28 to TRBJ1-1; D may be TRBD1 (5 bases). CDR1 and CDR2 (germline): MDHEN, SYDVKM. V was cut by 3 bases and J by 4 bases, with 12 bases left in between. CDR3 length: 14 amino acids. CDR3 loop: CASSLAGFGTEAFF. The CDR3 DNA follows: TGTGCCAGCAGTTTGGCAGGGTTTGGCACTGAAGCTTTCTTT.

This clonotype was detected many times. The rearrangement joins TRBV6-5 to TRBJ2-5; 7 bases agree with TRBD1. V lost 5 bases and J lost 3; bases outside the gene matches: 6. Germline CDR1 and CDR2: MNHEY and SVGAGI. CDR3 length: 14 residues. CDR3 amino acids: CASSLRTGKETQYF. The CDR3 nucleotides read TGTGCCAGCAGTCTCAGGACAGGAAAAGAGACCCAGTACTTC.

A few counts support this clonotype. This chain links TRBV5-4 with TRBJ2-3; D might be TRBD1 (6 bases). The V gene lost 0 bases and the J gene lost 0 bases, with 8 bases spanning the gap. CDR3 length equals 15 residues. Germline V CDR1 and CDR2: SGHNT, YYREEE (reference sequence). The CDR3 loop reads CASSLEQGSTDTQYF. Written as DNA, the CDR3 is TGTGCCAGCAGCTTGGAACAGGGAAGCACAGATACGCAGTATTTT.

Only a few counts were recorded for this clonotype. This CDR3 reads CASSPRATVFSGNTIYF. The CDR3 DNA follows: TGCGCCAGCAGCCCTAGGGCGACCGTCTTCTCTGGAAACACCATATATTTT. V and J are TRBV5-1 and TRBJ1-3; D gene ambiguous. CDR1 and CDR2 from the germline V gene are SGHRS and YFSETQ. V lost 4 bases and J 0 bases, leaving 17 bases between the germline ends. The CDR3 contains 17 residues.

This clonotype was observed at least ten times. The rearrangement uses TRBV7-2 and TRBJ2-4; D is uncertain. This CDR3 spans 14 amino acids. V dropped 5 bases and J dropped 0 bases, with 8 bases sitting between them. The germline V gene has CDR1 SGHTA and CDR2 FQGNSA. The CDR3 sequence: CASSLDLAKNIQYF. The CDR3 coding sequence is TGTGCCAGCAGCCTCGACCTAGCCAAAAACATTCAGTACTTC.

To note about this clonotype: With a much larger clone just one base away, this may be a read error. The rearrangement joins TRBV20-1 to TRBJ1-5, with 7 bases fitting TRBD1. Germline V CDR1 and CDR2: DFQATT, SNEGSKA (reference sequence). This CDR3 region has 12 residues. This CDR3 is CRALQGNQPQHF. The CDR3 DNA reads TGCAGGGCTTTACAGGGGAATCAGCCCCAGCATTTT.